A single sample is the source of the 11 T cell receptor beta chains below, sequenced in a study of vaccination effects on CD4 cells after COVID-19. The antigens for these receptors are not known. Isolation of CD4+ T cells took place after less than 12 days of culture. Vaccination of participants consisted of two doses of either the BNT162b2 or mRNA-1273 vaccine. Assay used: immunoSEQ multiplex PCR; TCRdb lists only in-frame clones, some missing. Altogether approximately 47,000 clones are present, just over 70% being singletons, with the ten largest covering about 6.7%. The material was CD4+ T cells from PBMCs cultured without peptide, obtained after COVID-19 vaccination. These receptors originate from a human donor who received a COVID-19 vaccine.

The CDR3 protein is CAISESISAANTGELFF. CDR3 coding DNA: TGTGCCATCAGTGAGTCGATTAGCGCCGCGAACACCGGGGAGCTGTTTTTT. The chain employs TRBV10-3 and TRBJ2-2, with a weak D call TRBD2 (5 bases). In germline, CDR1 is ENHRY, CDR2 SYGVKD. Deletions cut 0 bases from V and 0 bases from J, with 11 bases between. The CDR3 is made up of 17 amino acids.

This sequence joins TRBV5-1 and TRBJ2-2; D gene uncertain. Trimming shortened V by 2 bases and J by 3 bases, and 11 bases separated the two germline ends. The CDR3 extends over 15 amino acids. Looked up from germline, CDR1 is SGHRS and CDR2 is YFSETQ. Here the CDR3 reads CASSFVEYYTGELFF. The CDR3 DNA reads TGCGCCAGCAGCTTTGTTGAGTATTACACCGGGGAGCTGTTTTTT. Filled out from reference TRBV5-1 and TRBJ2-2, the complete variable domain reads KAGVTQTPRYLIKTRGQQVTLSCSPISGHRSVSWYQQTPGQGLQFLFEYFSETQRNKGNFPGRFSGRQFSNSRSEMNVSTLELGDSALYLCASSFVEYYTGELFFGEGSRLTVL.

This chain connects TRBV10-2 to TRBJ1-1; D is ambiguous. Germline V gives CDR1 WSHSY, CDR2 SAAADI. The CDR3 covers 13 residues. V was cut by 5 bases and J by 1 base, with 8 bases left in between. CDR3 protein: CASSRDSNTEAFF. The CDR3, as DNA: TGCGCCAGCAGTAGAGATTCGAACACTGAAGCTTTCTTT.

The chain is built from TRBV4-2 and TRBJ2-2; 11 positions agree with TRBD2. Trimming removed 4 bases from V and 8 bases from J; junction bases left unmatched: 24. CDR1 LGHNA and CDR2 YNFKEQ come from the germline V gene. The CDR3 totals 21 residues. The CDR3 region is CASSLVRASGGQTKVLGELFF. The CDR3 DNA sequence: TGTGCCAGCAGCCTAGTCCGAGCTAGCGGGGGGCAGACTAAGGTATTGGGGGAGCTGTTTTTT.

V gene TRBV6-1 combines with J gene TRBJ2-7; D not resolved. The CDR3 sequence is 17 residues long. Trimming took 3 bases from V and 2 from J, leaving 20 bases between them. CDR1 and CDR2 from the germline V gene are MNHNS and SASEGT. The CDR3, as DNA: TGTGCCAGCAGTGACATTACCGACCGACGGTGGACCTACGAGCAGTACTTC. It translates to CASSDITDRRWTYEQYF.

DNA for the CDR3: TGCGCCAGCAACCGACTAGCGGGCCTACTTAACACCGGGGAGCTGTTTTTT. This gives the protein CASNRLAGLLNTGELFF. The genes are TRBV5-1 and TRBJ2-2, with TRBD2 matching over 10 bases. CDR3 length: 17 residues. The germline CDR1 and CDR2 sequences are SGHRS and YFSETQ. V lost 6 bases, J lost 2 bases, and 10 bases stayed unmatched.

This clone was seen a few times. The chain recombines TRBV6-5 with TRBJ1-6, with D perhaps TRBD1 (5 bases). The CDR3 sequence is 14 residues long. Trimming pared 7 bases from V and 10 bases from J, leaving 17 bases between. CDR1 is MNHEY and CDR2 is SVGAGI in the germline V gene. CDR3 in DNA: TGTGCCAGCACCGCTACCCGGGGGAACTCACCCCTCCACTTT. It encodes CASTATRGNSPLHF.

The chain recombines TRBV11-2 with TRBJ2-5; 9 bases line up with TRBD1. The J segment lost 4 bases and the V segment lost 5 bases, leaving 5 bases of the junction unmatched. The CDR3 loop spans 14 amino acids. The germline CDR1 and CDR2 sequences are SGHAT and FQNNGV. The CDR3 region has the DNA TGTGCCAGCAGCCCCCGGACAGGGGCAGAGACCCAGTACTTC. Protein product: CASSPRTGAETQYF.

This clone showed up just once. The CDR3 is CASSPRTGASNEQFF. The DNA of the CDR3 is TGCGCCAGCAGCCCACGGACAGGGGCGAGCAATGAGCAGTTCTTC. The chain employs TRBV5-1 and TRBJ2-1, with TRBD1 matching 9 bases. The ends lost 4 bases at V and 6 bases at J; junction bases unmatched: 8. The CDR3 is 15 amino acids. Germline values: CDR1 SGHRS, CDR2 YFSETQ. The entire variable domain, with the rest obtained from reference TRBV5-1 and TRBJ2-1, is as follows: KAGVTQTPRYLIKTRGQQVTLSCSPISGHRSVSWYQQTPGQGLQFLFEYFSETQRNKGNFPGRFSGRQFSNSRSEMNVSTLELGDSALYLCASSPRTGASNEQFFGPGTRLTVL.

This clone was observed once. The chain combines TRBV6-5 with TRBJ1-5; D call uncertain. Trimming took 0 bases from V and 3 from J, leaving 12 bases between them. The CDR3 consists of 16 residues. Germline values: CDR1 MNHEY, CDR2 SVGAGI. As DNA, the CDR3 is TGTGCCAGCAGTTACTCCCAGGCCGGCGTCAATCAGCCCCAGCATTTT. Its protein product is CASSYSQAGVNQPQHF.

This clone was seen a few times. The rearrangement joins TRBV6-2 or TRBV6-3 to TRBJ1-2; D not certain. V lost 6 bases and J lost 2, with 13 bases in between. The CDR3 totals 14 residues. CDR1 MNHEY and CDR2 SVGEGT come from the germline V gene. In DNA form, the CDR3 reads TGTGCCAGCAGCAAAGGATCTGGCAACTATGGCTACACCTTC. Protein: CASSKGSGNYGYTF.